The 2 T cell receptor beta chains presented below share a single source sample, sequenced in a study of T cell changes during pregnancy in multiple sclerosis. The data were produced by immunoSEQ multiplex PCR, yet TCRdb's version contains in-frame clones alone and is incomplete. Of tens of thousands of clones in the sample, just over 90% were seen once. This specimen was peripheral blood, taken in the third trimester of pregnancy. These receptors originate from a female donor with multiple sclerosis, enrolled in a pregnancy study.

The chain joins TRBV5-6 to TRBJ2-7; possibly TRBD1 for D (6 bases). Trimming took off 1 base at V and 3 bases at J, with 8 bases between the two ends. This CDR3 is built from 13 residues. CDR1 is SGHDT and CDR2 is YYEEEE in the germline V gene. In DNA form, the CDR3 reads TGTGCCAGCAGCTTGATCAGGGGCTACGAGCAGTACTTC. It specifies CASSLIRGYEQYF.

This clone turned up a few times. The chain is built from TRBV6-1 and TRBJ2-7, with D perhaps TRBD1 (5 bases). The V and J ends lost 6 bases and 0 bases respectively, with 15 bases between them. Germline-derived CDR1 and CDR2 are MNHNS and SASEGT. The CDR3 runs 15 residues. CDR3 coding DNA: TGTGCCAGCAGCTCCGACAGCTTCAGCTCCTACGAGCAGTACTTC. Its protein is CASSSDSFSSYEQYF.